This T cell receptor (beta chain) was found in a study of blood T cells in healthy people across ages. Study as a whole: There was about one barcoded beta molecule captured by template switching per two T cells. Study-wide results and limits: Roughly linear age-related decline in beta diversity appeared, significant by age about 37.

Germline-derived CDR1 and CDR2 are SGHVS and FNYEAQ. This CDR3 has 15 residues. Deletions cut 3 bases from V and 6 bases from J, with 16 bases between. This clonotype has a handful of counts. Its antigen remains unidentified. A sample-barcoded 5' primer and a J-beta primer mix were used in a second PCR of roughly 6 to 11 cycles. Sequencing yielded, for each sample, at least 2.5 million paired-end reads carrying CDR3. TCRdb re-derived calls from the 5' RACE reads in MiXCR, one entry per CDR3 protein. The table has about 1,400,000 distinct CDR3 sequences, around 59% seen once. The V and J genes are TRBV7-6 and TRBJ2-3; tentatively, D is TRBD1 (6 bases). Sequenced: blood. This sequence was found in a man aged 18 to 29 in good health. Written as DNA, the CDR3 is TGTGCCAGCAGCTTTGGACAGTTAAGCCCGGATACGCAGTATTTT. Its translation is CASSFGQLSPDTQYF.